Each of the 29 T cell receptor beta chains below was sequenced from the same sample in a study of CD8 T cells in Susac syndrome. Random-hexamer reverse transcription was applied to about 0.5 to 1 ug RNA. From the immunoSEQ multiplex PCR reads, TCRdb called clonotypes with MiXCR, one entry per CDR3 protein. This repertoire shows 80,000 or so distinct CDR3 sequences, just under 95% found once; its top ten account for roughly 0.26%. Sequencing was done on a sample of CD8+ T cells from PBMCs. The source is a human donor in good health.

The J gene is TRBJ2-1, the V gene TRBV3-1; 14 bases agree with TRBD2. This CDR3 contains 17 residues. The germline gives CDR1 LGHDT, CDR2 YNNKEL (reference sequence). Trimming cost V 0 bases and J 15 bases; bases outside gene matches: 13. The chain's CDR3 is CASSQDEGLAGDESPFF. CDR3 sequence (DNA): TGTGCCAGCAGCCAAGATGAGGGACTAGCGGGAGACGAATCTCCGTTCTTC.

The chain joins TRBV7-8 to TRBJ1-4, with TRBD1 matching over 11 bases. Germline CDR1 is SGHVS and CDR2 is FQNEAQ. The CDR3 loop spans 19 amino acids. The V and J ends lost 3 bases and 2 bases, in that order; junction bases with no gene match: 11. The CDR3 spells CASSLPSGQGVPTNEKLFF. The CDR3 region has the DNA TGTGCCAGCAGCTTGCCCTCGGGACAGGGGGTTCCTACTAATGAAAAACTGTTTTTT. The full variable domain, its missing parts supplied by reference TRBV7-8 and TRBJ1-4, is GAGVSQSPRYKVAKRGQDVALRCDPISGHVSLFWYQQALGQGPEFLTYFQNEAQLDKSGLPSDRFFAERPEGSVSTLKIQRTQQEDSAVYLCASSLPSGQGVPTNEKLFFGSGTQLSVL.

The chain recombines TRBV11-2 with TRBJ1-2; D remains ambiguous. CDR3 length: 13 residues. The V end lost 3 bases, the J end lost 8 bases, and 13 bases lay between the germline ends. Germline V gene data show CDR1 as SGHAT and CDR2 as FQNNGV. CDR3 sequence reads: CASSLAQADGYTF. Written as DNA, the CDR3 is TGTGCCAGCAGCTTGGCTCAGGCCGACGGCTACACCTTC. The variable domain in full, completed from reference TRBV11-2 and TRBJ1-2, reads EAGVAQSPRYKIIEKRQSVAFWCNPISGHATLYWYQQILGQGPKLLIQFQNNGVVDDSQLPKDRFSAERLKGVDSTLKIQPAKLEDSAVYLCASSLAQADGYTFGSGTRLTVV.

This clonotype was seen more than once but under ten times. The V and J genes are TRBV2 and TRBJ2-7; D may be TRBD2 (5 bases). V lost 6 bases and J lost 2, with 8 bases in between. Germline loops: CDR1 SNHLY, CDR2 FYNNEI. This CDR3 has 12 amino acids. The CDR3 region has the DNA TGTGCCAGCAGGCCTAGCACCTACGAGCAGTACTTC. Encoded protein: CASRPSTYEQYF.

The chain couples TRBV13 to TRBJ2-7; a possible D gene is TRBD1 (6 bases). This CDR3 has 14 residues. The V end lost 0 bases, the J end lost 2 bases, and 8 bases lay between the germline ends. Germline CDR1 reads PRHDT; CDR2 reads FYEKMQ (reference sequence). CDR3 protein: CASSLGRTAYEQYF. CDR3 in DNA: TGTGCCAGCAGCTTAGGAAGGACAGCCTACGAGCAGTACTTC.

The chain employs TRBV11-2 and TRBJ2-5, with D perhaps matching TRBD2 (5 bases). CDR1 is SGHAT, CDR2 FQNNGV, per germline. The CDR3 runs to 14 residues. The ends were cut back, 3 bases at V and 3 bases at J, with 11 bases in the middle. CDR3: CASSLFWGEETQYF. CDR3 nucleotides: TGTGCCAGCAGCTTGTTTTGGGGAGAAGAGACCCAGTACTTC.

The V call is TRBV4-1, the J call TRBJ2-3, with D perhaps given as TRBD1 or TRBD2 (5 bases each). CDR3 length: 15 residues. V shed 0 bases and J shed 3 bases, with 10 bases lying between them. The germline V gene encodes CDR1 MGHRA and CDR2 YSYEKL. CDR3 sequence reads: CASSQDRGATDTQYF. CDR3 coding DNA: TGCGCCAGCAGCCAAGATAGAGGGGCAACAGATACGCAGTATTTT.

The chain combines TRBV24-1 with TRBJ2-5; no definite D call. The V gene's germline CDR1 is KGHDR and CDR2 SFDVKD. The V gene lost 0 bases and the J gene lost 1 base, with 11 bases spanning the gap. The CDR3 loop spans 16 amino acids. CDR3 sequence (DNA): TGTGCCACCAGTGATTTGGGCAGAACCACCCAAGAGACCCAGTACTTC. Translated, it gives CATSDLGRTTQETQYF.

The chain employs TRBV5-1 and TRBJ1-4; 10 bases align to TRBD1. The J segment lost 6 bases and the V segment lost 3 bases, leaving 8 bases of the junction unmatched. The CDR3 consists of 16 residues. Germline loops: CDR1 SGHRS, CDR2 YFSETQ. In DNA, the CDR3 is TGCGCCAGCAGCTCGGGACAGGGGAGGTCTCATGAAAAACTGTTTTTT. As protein: CASSSGQGRSHEKLFF.

Here the CDR3 reads CATSRDQADLSNEQFF. The DNA for the CDR3 is TGTGCCACCAGCAGAGATCAGGCGGACCTGTCCAATGAGCAGTTCTTC. V gene TRBV15 combines with J gene TRBJ2-1; D is uncertain. The CDR3 is made up of 16 amino acids. V lost 0 bases, J lost 6 bases, and 15 bases lay in between. Germline V gives CDR1 LNHNV, CDR2 YYDKDF (reference sequence).

As concerns this clonotype: One junction end does not reproduce the germline sequence, and a read error may be involved. This sequence joins TRBV3-1 and TRBJ1-2; D call uncertain. CDR3 length: 14 residues. Germline V gene lookup returns CDR1 LGHDT and CDR2 YNNKEL (reference sequence). The CDR3 protein is CASSEDLPYYGYTF. CDR3 nucleotides: TGTGCCAGCAGCGAAGATCTACCTTACTATGGCTACACCTTC.

This clonotype was observed once. V usage is TRBV9 and J usage is TRBJ2-7; 7 bases are a match to TRBD1. The V and J ends lost 5 bases and 2 bases, in that order; junction bases with no gene match: 4. CDR3 length: 13 amino acids. In germline, CDR1 is SGDLS, CDR2 YYNGEE. The CDR3 spells CASRDRSTYEQYF. DNA of the CDR3: TGTGCCAGCAGGGACAGGTCGACCTACGAGCAGTACTTC.

The V gene is TRBV28, the J gene TRBJ2-6, with 9 bases aligning to TRBD1. The trim removed 8 bases at V and 2 bases at J, leaving 7 bases unmatched. This CDR3 contains 16 residues. Germline-derived CDR1 and CDR2 are MDHEN and SYDVKM. The CDR3 DNA reads TGTGCCAGCCGGCGGGACAGGGTAACTGGGGCCAACGTCCTGACTTTC. Its translation is CASRRDRVTGANVLTF.

This chain joins TRBV6-1 and TRBJ1-6; D possibly corresponds to TRBD1 (5 bases). The germline V gene encodes CDR1 MNHNS and CDR2 SASEGT. The CDR3 has 13 amino acids. Trimming removed 3 bases from V and 5 bases from J, with 5 bases in between. The chain's CDR3 is CASSDRDNSPLHF. The DNA of the CDR3 is TGTGCCAGCAGTGACAGGGATAATTCACCCCTCCACTTT.

The CDR3 region is CASSQVGVEAFF. The CDR3 DNA follows: TGTGCCAGCAGCCAGGTGGGGGTTGAAGCTTTCTTT. The rearrangement links TRBV7-9 to TRBJ1-1; D perhaps matches TRBD1 (5 bases). V dropped 5 bases and J dropped 7 bases, with 11 bases sitting between them. Per germline, CDR1 SEHNR and CDR2 FQNEAQ (reference sequence). This CDR3 has 12 amino acids.

This chain uses TRBV1 with TRBJ2-5; the table's D call, TRBD1, was not checked against the DNA. TRBV1 is tagged as a pseudogene. CDR3 length equals 15 residues. The CDR3 loop is CTSSQVGSRFETQYF. In nucleotides, the CDR3 is TGCACCAGCAGCCAAGTTGGGAGCAGGTTTGAGACCCAGTACTTC.

The V call is TRBV15, the J call TRBJ1-4; weak D call: TRBD1 (5 bases). Germline CDR1 and CDR2: LNHNV and YYDKDF (reference sequence). The CDR3 totals 15 residues. The V end was cut by 5 bases, the J end by 8 bases, with 18 bases between. The CDR3 coding sequence is TGTGCCACCAGCCCCCGGGCCCTAAGGGACGAAAAACTGTTTTTT. Its protein product is CATSPRALRDEKLFF.

This chain joins TRBV18 and TRBJ2-1; D perhaps matches TRBD1 (6 bases). The germline V and J ends were trimmed by 3 bases and 8 bases, with 11 bases remaining between them. The V gene's germline CDR1 is KGHSH and CDR2 LQKENI. This CDR3 is 13 amino acids long. This CDR3 reads CASSPGRQDEQFF. The CDR3 DNA is TGTGCCAGCTCACCGGGGAGACAGGATGAGCAGTTCTTC.

This chain links TRBV12-3 or TRBV12-4 with TRBJ2-3; TRBD2 might be the D (6 bases). Trimming took 2 bases from V and 2 from J, leaving 8 bases between them. The CDR3 length is 14 residues. The CDR3 region is CASSLTGATDTQYF. In DNA form, the CDR3 reads TGTGCCAGCAGTTTAACGGGAGCCACAGATACGCAGTATTTT.

The V and J genes are TRBV14 and TRBJ1-1; D unresolved. V was cut by 6 bases and J by 4 bases, with 15 bases left in between. This CDR3 spans 14 amino acids. From germline, CDR1 is SGHDN and CDR2 FVKESK. CDR3 nucleotides: TGTGCCAGCAGTTTCCGGGGTATGGGCACTGAAGCTTTCTTT. This translates into CASSFRGMGTEAFF.

The V gene is TRBV29-1, the J gene TRBJ2-7; D is tentatively TRBD1 or TRBD2 (5 bases each). The ends were cut back, 4 bases at V and 6 bases at J, with 13 bases in the middle. The CDR3 covers 12 residues. CDR1 and CDR2 (germline): SQVTM, ANQGSEA. The CDR3 loop reads CSVGDGGGEQYV. Written as DNA, the CDR3 is TGCAGCGTTGGGGACGGTGGAGGCGAGCAGTACGTC.

This clonotype was seen just once. The chain employs TRBV20-1 and TRBJ1-2; 9 nucleotides agree with TRBD1. The CDR3 runs 13 residues. Germline V CDR1 and CDR2: DFQATT, SNEGSKA (reference sequence). The trim removed 0 bases at V and 10 bases at J, leaving 6 bases unmatched. The CDR3 sequence is CSAREKDRGTYTF. CDR3 DNA sequence: TGCAGTGCTAGAGAAAAGGACAGGGGCACCTACACCTTC.

CDR3 DNA sequence: TGTGCCAGCAGCTTAGCGCATGGTCCCTACAATGAGCAGTTCTTC. Its translation is CASSLAHGPYNEQFF. The chain employs TRBV7-6 and TRBJ2-1, with unresolved D. V lost 0 bases, J lost 2 bases, and 8 bases lay in between. In germline, CDR1 is SGHVS, CDR2 FNYEAQ. The CDR3 runs 15 residues.

In this sample, this clonotype turned up once. The chain joins TRBV30 to TRBJ2-1, with a possible D match to TRBD2 (6 bases). In germline, CDR1 is GTSNPN, CDR2 SVGIG (reference sequence). The CDR3 consists of 13 residues. The V gene lost 1 base and the J gene lost 2 bases, with 6 bases spanning the gap. Written as DNA, the CDR3 is TGTGCCTGGAGTGGCGGGACCTACAATGAGCAGTTCTTC. Its protein product is CAWSGGTYNEQFF.

This rearrangement joins TRBV5-4 to TRBJ1-1; D gene ambiguous. V was trimmed by 3 bases and J by 6 bases, leaving 24 bases between them. Germline V gene lookup returns CDR1 SGHNT and CDR2 YYREEE (reference sequence). The CDR3 runs 17 residues. This CDR3 reads CASSYMSGRSMDAEAFF. The DNA for the CDR3 is TGTGCCAGCAGCTATATGTCAGGCCGATCTATGGACGCTGAAGCTTTCTTT.

A few counts support this clonotype. The chain couples TRBV23-1 to TRBJ2-7; D might be TRBD1 or TRBD2, each matching 5 bases. TRBV23-1 is classed as an ORF, of uncertain function. V lost 4 bases and J lost 5, with 9 bases in between. The CDR3 contains 12 residues. The CDR3 spells CASSLGVDEQYV. CDR3 in DNA: TGCGCCAGCAGTCTGGGGGTTGACGAGCAGTACGTC.

This chain links TRBV7-9 with TRBJ2-5, with D maybe TRBD2 (6 bases). Germline V CDR1 and CDR2: SEHNR, FQNEAQ (reference sequence). Between the trimmed V and J ends, which lost 5 bases and 5 bases, there was a span of 15 bases. The CDR3 loop spans 14 amino acids. The CDR3, as DNA: TGTGCCAGCAGCGCGGGACTTGAGTTGGAGACCCAGTACTTC. It specifies CASSAGLELETQYF. The entire variable domain, with the rest obtained from reference TRBV7-9 and TRBJ2-5, is as follows: DTGVSQNPRHKITKRGQNVTFRCDPISEHNRLYWYRQTLGQGPEFLTYFQNEAQLEKSRLLSDRFSAERPKGSFSTLEIQRTEQGDSAMYLCASSAGLELETQYFGPGTRLLVL.

CDR3 sequence reads: CASSPRLAGGQTGELFF. The CDR3 DNA is TGTGCCAGCAGCCCCCGACTAGCGGGGGGTCAAACCGGGGAGCTGTTTTTT. The chain links TRBV3-1 to TRBJ2-2, with TRBD2 matching over 13 bases. Trimming removed 4 bases from V and 5 bases from J; junction bases left unmatched: 7. The CDR3 has 17 amino acids. Germline V gene sequence: CDR1 LGHDT, CDR2 YNNKEL (reference sequence).

The chain recombines TRBV11-3 with TRBJ2-3, with D tentatively TRBD1 (6 bases). The CDR3 loop spans 14 amino acids. Germline values: CDR1 SGHNT, CDR2 YENEEA. V lost 4 bases and J lost 0, with 8 bases in between. In nucleotides, the CDR3 is TGTGCCAGCAGCTCCAGGGGTAGCACAGATACGCAGTATTTT. Protein: CASSSRGSTDTQYF.